Each of the 7 T cell receptor beta chains below was sequenced from the same sample in a study of cytomegalovirus exposure and HLA in healthy donors. Primers included in the PCR were 60 Vbeta and 13 Jbeta primers. The data were produced by immunoSEQ multiplex PCR, yet TCRdb's version contains in-frame clones alone and is incomplete. Counted here are roughly 100,000 clones, roughly 82% occurring once; the ten biggest clones make up roughly 3%. The source material was PBMCs. The origin of the receptors is a male donor in good health and CMV-seropositive.

The genes are TRBV6-6 and TRBJ2-7; 8 bases align to TRBD1. The CDR3 spans 14 residues. Germline assignment: CDR1 MNHNY and CDR2 SVGAGI (reference sequence). After removal of 7 bases from V and 0 bases from J, the junction contained 5 bases not matched to a gene. CDR3 sequence: CASIWDRSSYEQYF. In nucleotides, the CDR3 is TGTGCCAGCATATGGGACAGGAGCTCCTACGAGCAGTACTTC.

This chain joins TRBV28 and TRBJ2-3; weak D call: TRBD2 (5 bases). Between the trimmed V and J ends, which lost 6 bases and 4 bases, there was a span of 11 bases. Germline lookup yields CDR1 MDHEN and CDR2 SYDVKM. The CDR3 runs to 13 residues. Here the CDR3 DNA reads TGTGCCAGCAGCCCTCGCGGGTCAGATACGCAGTATTTT. Translated: CASSPRGSDTQYF.

This sequence joins TRBV7-2 and TRBJ2-5; 7 bases are shared with TRBD2. V was pared by 7 bases and J by 3 bases, with 8 bases of the junction left unmatched. The germline CDR1 and CDR2 sequences are SGHTA and FQGNSA. The CDR3 is made up of 14 amino acids. CDR3 DNA sequence: TGTGCCAGCACCAGATGGGCGGGAGAAGAGACCCAGTACTTC. Protein product: CASTRWAGEETQYF.

V usage is TRBV27 and J usage is TRBJ2-3, with TRBD1 identical over 10 bases. J lost 0 bases, V lost 4 bases, and 7 bases had no gene match. The CDR3 extends over 17 amino acids. Germline loops: CDR1 MNHEY, CDR2 SMNVEV (reference sequence). The CDR3 reads CASSYRTGGTSTDTQYF. CDR3 coding DNA: TGTGCCAGCAGTTACCGGACAGGGGGAACTAGCACAGATACGCAGTATTTT.

The genes are TRBV9 and TRBJ1-4; D not resolved. CDR1 and CDR2 (germline): SGDLS, YYNGEE. The ends were cut back, 4 bases at V and 4 bases at J, with 8 bases in the middle. CDR3 size: 13 residues. CDR3 amino acids: CASSPGSNEKLFF. The CDR3 DNA sequence: TGTGCCAGCAGCCCGGGGAGTAATGAAAAACTGTTTTTT. The full variable domain, with the rest looked up from reference TRBV9 and TRBJ1-4, is DSGVTQTPKHLITATGQRVTLRCSPRSGDLSVYWYQQSLDQGLQFLIQYYNGEERAKGNILERFSAQQFPDLHSELNLSSLELGDSALYFCASSPGSNEKLFFGSGTQLSVL.

This clone occurred once. The rearrangement uses TRBV7-6 and TRBJ1-1; possibly TRBD1 for D (5 bases). The CDR3 consists of 13 residues. Germline V lookup: CDR1 SGHVS, CDR2 FNYEAQ. Between the trimmed V and J ends, which lost 2 bases and 4 bases, there was a span of 8 bases. CDR3 bases: TGTGCCAGCAGCTTAATGGGGGGCACTGAAGCTTTCTTT. Amino acid sequence: CASSLMGGTEAFF.

This clone was seen only once. The genes are TRBV19 and TRBJ2-7; 7 bases align to TRBD1. The CDR3 covers 13 residues. The J segment lost 6 bases and the V segment lost 5 bases, leaving 7 bases of the junction unmatched. In germline, CDR1 is LNHDA, CDR2 SQIVND (reference sequence). CDR3 nucleotides: TGTGCCAGTAGTGCCGGACAGGTCGGCGAGCAGTACTTC. Residues: CASSAGQVGEQYF. The full variable domain, its missing parts supplied by reference TRBV19 and TRBJ2-7, is DGGITQSPKYLFRKEGQNVTLSCEQNLNHDAMYWYRQDPGQGLRLIYYSQIVNDFQKGDIAEGYSVSREKKESFPLTVTSAQKNPTAFYLCASSAGQVGEQYFGPGTRLTVT.